One and the same sample provided the 6 T cell receptor beta chains below, sequenced in a study of cytomegalovirus exposure and HLA in healthy donors (TCRdb year 2017). Library creation used the immunoSEQ multiplex PCR assay. TCRdb retrieved this table from immuneACCESS and kept in-frame rearrangements only. Not all clones are present; in checked studies, unresolved V genes account for under half, and no reason is known for the remainder. This sample has 260,000 or so clones in its table, and about 90% of those were observed once. Of the sample, 3% to 3.5% is held by the ten largest clones. The sequenced sample was PBMCs. All receptors come from a woman between 25 and 40 years old in good health and CMV-seronegative.

The gene calls are TRBV15 and TRBJ2-3, with D unresolved. The V and J ends lost 2 bases and 2 bases respectively, with 8 bases between them. Per germline, CDR1 LNHNV and CDR2 YYDKDF (reference sequence). CDR3 size: 14 residues. The CDR3 is CATSRTQPTDTQYF. The CDR3 DNA reads TGTGCCACCAGCAGAACCCAACCCACAGATACGCAGTATTTT. The variable domain in full, completed from reference TRBV15 and TRBJ2-3, reads DAMVIQNPRYQVTQFGKPVTLSCSQTLNHNVMYWYQQKSSQAPKLLFHYYDKDFNNEADTPDNFQSRRPNTSFCFLDIRSPGLGDTAMYLCATSRTQPTDTQYFGPGTRLTVL.

The chain couples TRBV6-6 to TRBJ1-4; D call uncertain. Germline V gene sequence: CDR1 MNHNY, CDR2 SVGAGI (reference sequence). The CDR3 length is 13 residues. The germline V and J ends were trimmed by 8 bases and 4 bases, with 11 bases remaining between them. This CDR3 reads CASSGPLNEKLFF. In DNA form, the CDR3 reads TGTGCCAGCTCCGGGCCACTTAATGAAAAACTGTTTTTT.

The rearrangement uses TRBV5-6 and TRBJ2-7; D is uncertain. Deletions cut 2 bases from V and 7 bases from J, with 10 bases between. Germline CDR1 is SGHDT and CDR2 is YYEEEE. The length of the CDR3 is 12 residues. The CDR3 DNA follows: TGTGCCAGCAGCTTATCACGCCGGGAGCAGTACTTC. Encoded protein: CASSLSRREQYF.

CDR3 bases: TGTGCCAGTAGTAAGCCAGAGTTTTTTGGGACCGGGGAGCTGTTTTTT. Protein sequence: CASSKPEFFGTGELFF. The chain combines TRBV19 with TRBJ2-2; D is unresolved. The CDR3 runs to 16 residues. Germline-derived CDR1 and CDR2 are LNHDA and SQIVND (reference sequence). V was trimmed by 4 bases and J by 5 bases, leaving 17 bases between them.

This chain connects TRBV27 to TRBJ1-1; D unclear. Germline V gene data show CDR1 as MNHEY and CDR2 as SMNVEV (reference sequence). Trimming cost V 11 bases and J 0 bases, with 10 bases left between them. The CDR3 loop spans 12 amino acids. CDR3 region: CAVGRLNTEAFF. Here the CDR3 DNA reads TGTGCCGTTGGACGGCTGAACACTGAAGCTTTCTTT.

The chain recombines TRBV5-1 with TRBJ1-2; 7 bases are a match to TRBD1. The V gene's germline CDR1 is SGHRS and CDR2 YFSETQ. The CDR3 is 14 amino acids. J gave up 4 bases and V 5 bases, and 8 bases lay outside the gene matches. CDR3 bases: TGCGCCAGCAGACCTCGACAGGGCTCCTATGGCTACACCTTC. Protein product: CASRPRQGSYGYTF.